Shown below are 15 T cell receptor beta chains from a single sample sequenced in a study of long-term antiretroviral therapy in people with HIV (dated by TCRdb to 2022 to 2024). The immunoSEQ hsTCRB v3.0 assay was used at survey level resolution for TRB variable region sequencing. TCRdb obtained this table from immuneACCESS and retained in-frame rearrangements with V and J assigned. These tables miss some clones; where compared with another copy, unresolved V genes account for less than half of the shortfall, and the remainder is unexplained. The sample has about 12,000 clones on record, over 80% of them singletons. The ten top clones hold 15% to 20% of the sample. Source: unsorted PBMCs, taken 3.4 years after starting antiretroviral therapy. Source of these receptors: a man aged 35 to 55 with HIV.

The CDR3 is CATRAGGNEQFF. The CDR3 DNA sequence: TGTGCCACCAGGGCCGGGGGAAATGAGCAGTTCTTC. The chain links TRBV7-2 to TRBJ2-1, with a tentative D call TRBD2 (6 bases). Trimming took 10 bases from V and 7 from J, leaving 14 bases between them. Germline V gene sequence: CDR1 SGHTA, CDR2 FQGNSA. There are 12 residues in the CDR3.

This chain connects TRBV4-1 to TRBJ2-2; D remains unclear. CDR1 and CDR2 (germline): MGHRA, YSYEKL. The CDR3 has 16 residues. Trimming removed 2 bases from V and 5 bases from J, with 15 bases in between. CDR3 bases: TGCGCCAGCAGCCAAAGATCAGGTGCTCAGACCGGGGAGCTGTTTTTT. Translated, it gives CASSQRSGAQTGELFF.

The chain joins TRBV28 to TRBJ2-5; maybe TRBD2 (6 bases). The germline CDR1 and CDR2 sequences are MDHEN and SYDVKM. Trimming removed 7 bases from V and 4 bases from J, with 19 bases in between. The CDR3 runs 15 residues. The CDR3 DNA reads as TGTGCCAGCAAGGTCGGGGGATCCGGGAGAGAGACCCAGTACTTC. Translation gives CASKVGGSGRETQYF.

This clone was observed a single time. This chain links TRBV7-2 with TRBJ1-1, with 11 bases aligning to TRBD1. J gave up 3 bases and V 4 bases, and 1 base lay outside the gene matches. Germline-derived CDR1 and CDR2 are SGHTA and FQGNSA. This CDR3 contains 14 residues. The CDR3 spells CASSWTGGDTEAFF. The CDR3 DNA is TGTGCCAGCAGCTGGACAGGGGGCGACACTGAAGCTTTCTTT.

The genes are TRBV19 and TRBJ2-3, with D uncertain. The CDR3 sequence is 12 residues long. V gave up 3 bases and J gave up 6 bases, with 7 bases separating them. Looked up from germline, CDR1 is LNHDA and CDR2 is SQIVND (reference sequence). CDR3 nucleotides: TGTGCCAGTAGTATGAGAGTCGATACGCAGTATTTT. Residues: CASSMRVDTQYF. The full variable domain, in which reference TRBV19 and TRBJ2-3 provide the parts outside the CDR3, is DGGITQSPKYLFRKEGQNVTLSCEQNLNHDAMYWYRQDPGQGLRLIYYSQIVNDFQKGDIAEGYSVSREKKESFPLTVTSAQKNPTAFYLCASSMRVDTQYFGPGTRLTVL.

This chain uses TRBV7-8 with TRBJ1-1; D not certain. Trimming stripped 4 bases from V and 1 base from J, with 10 bases between. Germline values: CDR1 SGHVS, CDR2 FQNEAQ. CDR3 length equals 14 residues. The CDR3 sequence: CASSSNSRNTEAFF. The CDR3 DNA is TGTGCCAGCAGCTCCAACTCGAGGAACACTGAAGCTTTCTTT.

This chain connects TRBV7-9 to TRBJ1-3; maybe TRBD1 (6 bases). Trimming removed 1 base at V and 5 bases at J, with 9 bases between. Germline V lookup: CDR1 SEHNR, CDR2 FQNEAQ (reference sequence). CDR3 length: 14 amino acids. CDR3 coding DNA: TGTGCCAGCAGCTTAGGCCAGGGGAGAAACACCATATATTTT. Encoded protein: CASSLGQGRNTIYF. Full variable domain (outside the CDR3, taken from reference TRBV7-9 and TRBJ1-3): DTGVSQNPRHKITKRGQNVTFRCDPISEHNRLYWYRQTLGQGPEFLTYFQNEAQLEKSRLLSDRFSAERPKGSFSTLEIQRTEQGDSAMYLCASSLGQGRNTIYFGEGSWLTVV.

The chain links TRBV7-2 to TRBJ2-7; the match to TRBD2 covers 7 bases. The CDR3 covers 16 residues. In germline, CDR1 is SGHTA, CDR2 FQGNSA. The J segment lost 1 base and the V segment lost 1 base, leaving 7 bases of the junction unmatched. The CDR3 here is CASSLGSTGLSYEQYF. The CDR3 DNA sequence: TGTGCCAGCAGCTTAGGAAGTACGGGACTATCCTACGAGCAGTACTTC. Looking up the rest from reference TRBV7-2 and TRBJ2-7 gives the full variable domain: GAGVSQSPSNKVTEKGKDVELRCDPISGHTALYWYRQSLGQGLEFLIYFQGNSAPDKSGLPSDRFSAERTGGSVSTLTIQRTQQEDSAVYLCASSLGSTGLSYEQYFGPGTRLTVT.

This rearrangement joins TRBV7-8 to TRBJ2-7; no reliable D call. V lost 5 bases, J lost 3 bases, and 17 bases lay in between. The CDR3 totals 15 residues. CDR1 and CDR2 (germline): SGHVS, FQNEAQ. The CDR3 loop is CASSLEGRTNYEQYF. CDR3 bases: TGTGCCAGCAGCCTCGAAGGCAGAACAAACTACGAGCAGTACTTC. Full variable domain (outside the CDR3, taken from reference TRBV7-8 and TRBJ2-7): GAGVSQSPRYKVAKRGQDVALRCDPISGHVSLFWYQQALGQGPEFLTYFQNEAQLDKSGLPSDRFFAERPEGSVSTLKIQRTQQEDSAVYLCASSLEGRTNYEQYFGPGTRLTVT.

This clone was recorded only once. The genes are TRBV27 and TRBJ2-3, with D perhaps given as TRBD1 or TRBD2 (5 bases each). The V gene lost 1 base and the J gene lost 2 bases, with 10 bases spanning the gap. This CDR3 comprises 15 residues. Per the germline V gene, CDR1 is MNHEY and CDR2 is SMNVEV (reference sequence). The CDR3 is CASSLFGGITDTQYF. The CDR3 nucleotides read TGTGCCAGCAGTTTATTTGGGGGAATCACAGATACGCAGTATTTT.

The rearrangement joins TRBV7-2 to TRBJ1-2; 9 bases are shared with TRBD1. The germline V gene has CDR1 SGHTA and CDR2 FQGNSA. The CDR3 contains 17 residues. Germline trimming cut 5 bases from V and 4 bases from J; bases unmatched to any gene: 14. The CDR3 region is CASSRDRDGLGGYGYTF. The CDR3 region has the DNA TGTGCCAGCAGCCGGGACAGGGACGGGCTCGGAGGCTATGGCTACACCTTC.

This clone was counted a single time. V gene TRBV4-2 combines with J gene TRBJ1-4, with D possibly being TRBD1 (5 bases). The V end lost 0 bases, the J end lost 8 bases, and 13 bases lay between the germline ends. CDR3 length equals 15 residues. Germline CDR1 reads LGHNA; CDR2 reads YNFKEQ. The DNA for the CDR3 is TGTGCCAGCAGCCAAGACGGAGGGTGGGACGAAAAACTGTTTTTT. Encoded protein: CASSQDGGWDEKLFF.

V is TRBV7-3 and J is TRBJ1-2; D not certain. V gave up 0 bases and J gave up 6 bases, with 11 bases separating them. CDR1 is SGHTA and CDR2 is FQGTGA in the germline V gene. The CDR3 runs 14 residues. The CDR3 nucleotides are TGTGCCAGCAGCTTAACGGGTAGGGAGGATGGCTACACCTTC. It translates to CASSLTGREDGYTF. Full variable domain (missing parts from reference TRBV7-3 and TRBJ1-2): GAGVSQTPSNKVTEKGKYVELRCDPISGHTALYWYRQSLGQGPEFLIYFQGTGAADDSGLPNDRFFAVRPEGSVSTLKIQRTERGDSAVYLCASSLTGREDGYTFGSGTRLTVV.

This clone has only a few counts. The V call is TRBV20-1, the J call TRBJ2-7; maybe TRBD2 (5 bases). Trimming removed 4 bases from V and 3 bases from J, with 7 bases in between. Germline V CDR1 and CDR2: DFQATT, SNEGSKA (reference sequence). This CDR3 has 11 residues. CDR3 sequence (DNA): TGCAGTGCTACAGGAGGCTACGAGCAGTACTTC. This encodes CSATGGYEQYF.

This chain connects TRBV30 to TRBJ2-1; D not certain. This CDR3 has 17 residues. The germline CDR1 and CDR2 sequences are GTSNPN and SVGIG (reference sequence). V was cut by 2 bases and J by 3 bases, with 20 bases left in between. In DNA form, the CDR3 reads TGTGCCTGGAGTACCTCCCGGACCCCACTTTACTACAATGAGCAGTTCTTC. Protein: CAWSTSRTPLYYNEQFF. Full variable domain (remainder filled in from reference TRBV30 and TRBJ2-1): SQTIHQWPATLVQPVGSPLSLECTVEGTSNPNLYWYRQAAGRGLQLLFYSVGIGQISSEVPQNLSASRPQDRQFILSSKKLLLSDSGFYLCAWSTSRTPLYYNEQFFGPGTRLTVL.